The 31 T cell receptor beta chains below were found in one sample sequenced in a study of OX40 agonist ivuxolimab in advanced cancers. Method: immunoSEQ multiplex PCR; TCRdb's copy keeps in-frame clones and lacks some. Of about 73,000 clones in the sample, around nine tenths were seen once. This specimen was CD4+ or CD8+ T cells sorted from blood, taken in a trial of the OX40 agonist ivuxolimab. The receptors were gathered from an adult with an advanced solid tumor such as melanoma, head and neck, liver or kidney cancer.

The V and J genes are TRBV30 and TRBJ1-1; TRBD1 aligns across 10 bases. This CDR3 contains 17 residues. The V gene's germline CDR1 is GTSNPN and CDR2 SVGIG (reference sequence). Losses at the gene ends were 0 bases for V and 1 base for J; bases not matched to a gene: 8. CDR3 sequence: CAWSVPDRGRGNTEAFF. The CDR3 DNA follows: TGTGCCTGGAGTGTCCCCGACAGGGGGCGAGGGAACACTGAAGCTTTCTTT.

The rearrangement uses TRBV28 and TRBJ2-7; a weak D match, TRBD2 (5 bases). CDR1 is MDHEN, CDR2 SYDVKM, per germline. The CDR3 length is 15 residues. V lost 4 bases, J lost 9 bases, and 22 bases lay in between. The DNA for the CDR3 is TGTGCCAGCAGTTCGGGGAGAAGCCCCATAACGGGGCAGTACTTC. Protein: CASSSGRSPITGQYF. Full variable domain (rest looked up from reference TRBV28 and TRBJ2-7): DVKVTQSSRYLVKRTGEKVFLECVQDMDHENMFWYRQDPGLGLRLIYFSYDVKMKEKGDIPEGYSVSREKKERFSLILESASTNQTSMYLCASSSGRSPITGQYFGPGTRLTVT.

This chain uses TRBV19 with TRBJ1-1; tentative D call: TRBD1 (6 bases). The CDR3 covers 15 residues. Germline V CDR1 and CDR2: LNHDA, SQIVND (reference sequence). The germline V and J ends were trimmed by 2 bases and 4 bases, with 14 bases remaining between them. CDR3: CASSIRASRGTEAFF. Written as DNA, the CDR3 is TGTGCCAGTAGTATAAGGGCATCCAGGGGCACTGAAGCTTTCTTT.

This clone was detected only a few times. The V and J genes are TRBV27 and TRBJ2-7; 9 bases agree with TRBD2. The junction had 15 bases not matched to a gene; V was cut back by 3 bases and J by 12 bases. CDR1 and CDR2 (germline): MNHEY, SMNVEV (reference sequence). This CDR3 contains 15 residues. CDR3: CASSFGREGLGLRYF. CDR3 nucleotide sequence: TGTGCCAGCAGTTTCGGGCGGGAGGGCCTGGGGCTTCGGTACTTC.

This clone is a singleton in its sample. CDR3 coding DNA: TGTGCCAGTGAAACAACCGGGACCTATAATGAAAAACTGTTTTTT. Translated: CASETTGTYNEKLFF. The chain links TRBV19 to TRBJ1-4; weak D call: TRBD1 (5 bases). This CDR3 region has 15 residues. V dropped 8 bases and J dropped 4 bases, with 17 bases sitting between them. Germline V lookup: CDR1 LNHDA, CDR2 SQIVND (reference sequence).

The chain carries TRBV6-1 and TRBJ2-5; 7 bases are shared with TRBD2. This CDR3 is 14 amino acids long. V shed 6 bases and J 5 bases; nucleotides not matched to a gene: 9. The germline V gene encodes CDR1 MNHNS and CDR2 SASEGT. The chain's CDR3 is CASSPTGGRETQYF. The CDR3 DNA sequence: TGTGCCAGCAGCCCAACGGGGGGACGGGAGACCCAGTACTTC.

This clone was seen once. This chain uses TRBV2 with TRBJ2-2, with 10 positions matching TRBD2. V gave up 2 bases and J gave up 2 bases; unmatched junction bases: 2. Looked up from germline, CDR1 is SNHLY and CDR2 is FYNNEI. This CDR3 is built from 16 residues. Here the CDR3 reads CASSELAGVNTGELFF. Here the CDR3 DNA reads TGTGCCAGCAGTGAACTAGCGGGAGTCAACACCGGGGAGCTGTTTTTT.

J is TRBJ2-3 and V is TRBV7-8, with D perhaps matching TRBD2 (6 bases). The CDR3 has 14 residues. V was trimmed by 5 bases and J by 6 bases, leaving 15 bases between them. Germline loops: CDR1 SGHVS, CDR2 FQNEAQ. CDR3 nucleotides: TGTGCCAGCAGCCTAGGCGGGAAGGGTGATACGCAGTATTTT. It yields the protein CASSLGGKGDTQYF.

The gene calls are TRBV28 and TRBJ2-3, with D maybe TRBD2 (5 bases). The CDR3 sequence is 13 residues long. Trimming removed 6 bases at V and 4 bases at J, with 11 bases between. The germline V gene encodes CDR1 MDHEN and CDR2 SYDVKM. The CDR3 bases are TGTGCCAGCAGCGGAGGCGTGGCAGATACGCAGTATTTT. It translates to CASSGGVADTQYF. Using reference TRBV28 and TRBJ2-3 for the parts outside the CDR3, the full variable domain is DVKVTQSSRYLVKRTGEKVFLECVQDMDHENMFWYRQDPGLGLRLIYFSYDVKMKEKGDIPEGYSVSREKKERFSLILESASTNQTSMYLCASSGGVADTQYFGPGTRLTVL.

The CDR3 nucleotides are TGTGCCAGCAGTTTACGGCCAGATCACGAAGCTTTCTTT. Amino acids: CASSLRPDHEAFF. The V and J genes are TRBV28 and TRBJ1-1; D gene unclear. There are 13 residues in the CDR3. The germline V and J ends were trimmed by 2 bases and 8 bases, with 12 bases remaining between them. Germline values: CDR1 MDHEN, CDR2 SYDVKM.

J is TRBJ2-7 and V is TRBV7-8; 8 bases fit TRBD2. Germline CDR1 and CDR2: SGHVS and FQNEAQ. Losses at the gene ends were 0 bases for V and 0 bases for J; bases not matched to a gene: 7. The CDR3 is 17 residues long. CDR3: CASSLAGSGVSSYEQYF. CDR3 DNA sequence: TGTGCCAGCAGCTTAGCTGGTAGCGGGGTAAGCTCCTACGAGCAGTACTTC.

The J gene is TRBJ2-5, the V gene TRBV5-1, with unresolved D. The V gene lost 2 bases and the J gene lost 1 base, with 12 bases spanning the gap. This CDR3 region has 15 residues. From germline, CDR1 is SGHRS and CDR2 YFSETQ. This CDR3 is CASSLQTASQETQYF. The CDR3 bases are TGCGCCAGCAGCTTACAGACGGCCTCCCAAGAGACCCAGTACTTC.

This clone was seen a handful of times. The chain uses TRBV6-1 and TRBJ1-5, with D uncertain. Germline lookup yields CDR1 MNHNS and CDR2 SASEGT. The V and J ends lost 5 bases and 7 bases respectively, with 12 bases between them. There are 13 residues in the CDR3. CDR3 nucleotides: TGTGCCAGCAGTCACAACGAAGAACAGCCCCAGCATTTT. Encoded protein: CASSHNEEQPQHF.

The chain is built from TRBV2 and TRBJ1-3; D remains ambiguous. V was shortened by 4 bases and J by 4 bases, with 5 bases between the two germline ends. Germline loops: CDR1 SNHLY, CDR2 FYNNEI. There are 12 residues in the CDR3. The chain's CDR3 is CASSGSGNTIYF. The CDR3, as DNA: TGTGCCAGCAGTGGCTCAGGAAACACCATATATTTT.

The rearrangement links TRBV7-2 to TRBJ1-4; D is unclear. Trimming removed 5 bases from V and 7 bases from J, with 17 bases in between. CDR1 and CDR2 (germline): SGHTA, FQGNSA. CDR3 length equals 15 residues. The chain's CDR3 is CASSPTFAPGEKLFF. In DNA, the CDR3 is TGTGCCAGCAGCCCGACCTTTGCTCCGGGTGAAAAACTGTTTTTT.

The rearrangement links TRBV10-3 to TRBJ2-2; D gene ambiguous. CDR1 ENHRY and CDR2 SYGVKD come from the germline V gene. Trimming stripped 11 bases from V and 0 bases from J, with 13 bases between. The CDR3 runs 14 residues. The CDR3 DNA follows: TGTGCCCTCCGCCAGAACACGAACACCGGGGAGCTGTTTTTT. Encoded protein: CALRQNTNTGELFF.

This clone was observed a few times. The V gene is TRBV27, the J gene TRBJ1-1; tentative D call: TRBD1 (6 bases). V shed 7 bases and J shed 5 bases, with 14 bases lying between them. The germline V gene has CDR1 MNHEY and CDR2 SMNVEV (reference sequence). CDR3 length: 13 amino acids. The CDR3 loop reads CASNTGRGTEAFF. CDR3 sequence (DNA): TGTGCCAGCAACACAGGGAGGGGGACTGAAGCTTTCTTT.

V usage is TRBV5-1 and J usage is TRBJ1-1; D unclear. The V gene's germline CDR1 is SGHRS and CDR2 YFSETQ. V lost 1 base to trimming and J lost 1 base, with 5 bases between them. The CDR3 loop spans 13 amino acids. The CDR3 reads CASSLSTNTEAFF. CDR3 coding DNA: TGCGCCAGCAGCTTGAGTACGAACACTGAAGCTTTCTTT.

The V call is TRBV19, the J call TRBJ1-2; D is perhaps TRBD1 (6 bases). CDR1 is LNHDA and CDR2 is SQIVND in the germline V gene (reference sequence). V dropped 10 bases and J dropped 8 bases, with 14 bases sitting between them. This CDR3 comprises 11 residues. The DNA of the CDR3 is TGTGCCACCATGGAAGGGGGGGGCTACACCTTC. Amino acid sequence: CATMEGGGYTF. Supplemented by reference TRBV19 and TRBJ1-2, the full variable domain reads DGGITQSPKYLFRKEGQNVTLSCEQNLNHDAMYWYRQDPGQGLRLIYYSQIVNDFQKGDIAEGYSVSREKKESFPLTVTSAQKNPTAFYLCATMEGGGYTFGSGTRLTVV.

This chain joins TRBV27 and TRBJ2-1; the D gene could be TRBD1 or TRBD2 (6 bases each). The CDR3 length is 16 residues. Trimming left V 8 bases short and J 6 bases short, with 23 bases between. The V gene's germline CDR1 is MNHEY and CDR2 SMNVEV (reference sequence). CDR3 sequence (DNA): TGTGCCAGCTCAGGGTGGGGCGGGACAAGGGGCAATGAGCAGTTCTTC. The encoded protein is CASSGWGGTRGNEQFF.

A single count supports this clone. The V and J genes are TRBV19 and TRBJ2-1, with 10 bases that match TRBD2. The germline V gene has CDR1 LNHDA and CDR2 SQIVND (reference sequence). The CDR3 has 15 residues. Germline trimming cut 6 bases from V and 5 bases from J; bases unmatched to any gene: 7. As DNA, the CDR3 is TGTGCCAGTAGGCCCTTAGCGGGGGGCCACAATGAGCAGTTCTTC. The encoded protein is CASRPLAGGHNEQFF.

This clone showed up just once. The chain recombines TRBV29-1 with TRBJ1-3; 9 positions match TRBD1. The CDR3 contains 15 residues. The germline V gene encodes CDR1 SQVTM and CDR2 ANQGSEA. J lost 3 bases, V lost 4 bases, and 7 bases had no gene match. CDR3 protein: CSVGEGQGFGNTIYF. For the CDR3, the DNA is TGCAGCGTTGGTGAGGGACAGGGCTTTGGAAACACCATATATTTT.

The chain couples TRBV7-2 to TRBJ1-6; 8 nucleotides line up with TRBD1. Germline assignment: CDR1 SGHTA and CDR2 FQGNSA. This CDR3 comprises 15 residues. Trimming took 1 base from V and 9 from J; bases not matched to a gene: 5. The DNA of the CDR3 is TGTGCCAGCAGCTTAGGGGACGGGACAGGTTCACCCCTCCACTTT. Translation gives CASSLGDGTGSPLHF.

The rearrangement uses TRBV4-3 and TRBJ1-5, with unresolved D. The CDR3 totals 14 residues. The V and J ends lost 0 bases and 6 bases respectively, with 9 bases between them. Germline V gene sequence: CDR1 LGHNA, CDR2 YSLEER. CDR3 loop: CASSQEGGRQPQHF. The CDR3 coding sequence is TGCGCCAGCAGCCAAGAGGGAGGGCGTCAGCCCCAGCATTTT.

This clone was seen just once. The chain links TRBV7-9 to TRBJ2-3; 11 positions agree with TRBD1. Trimming took 5 bases from V and 5 from J; bases not matched to a gene: 9. There are 16 residues in the CDR3. Per the germline V gene, CDR1 is SEHNR and CDR2 is FQNEAQ (reference sequence). The DNA of the CDR3 is TGTGCCAGCAGCCGGTGGACGGGACAGGGGGTAGATACGCAGTATTTT. Translated, it gives CASSRWTGQGVDTQYF. Variable domain in full (rest from reference TRBV7-9 and TRBJ2-3): DTGVSQNPRHKITKRGQNVTFRCDPISEHNRLYWYRQTLGQGPEFLTYFQNEAQLEKSRLLSDRFSAERPKGSFSTLEIQRTEQGDSAMYLCASSRWTGQGVDTQYFGPGTRLTVL.

This clone was observed a few times. The chain joins TRBV7-2 to TRBJ2-7; D gene uncertain. Trimming stripped 2 bases from V and 2 bases from J, with 7 bases between. In germline, CDR1 is SGHTA, CDR2 FQGNSA. The CDR3 contains 13 residues. CDR3 DNA: TGTGCCAGCAGCTTACAGGATACCTACGAGCAGTACTTC. Protein product: CASSLQDTYEQYF. The full variable domain, completed using reference TRBV7-2 and TRBJ2-7, is GAGVSQSPSNKVTEKGKDVELRCDPISGHTALYWYRQSLGQGLEFLIYFQGNSAPDKSGLPSDRFSAERTGGSVSTLTIQRTQQEDSAVYLCASSLQDTYEQYFGPGTRLTVT.

The chain couples TRBV7-2 to TRBJ1-1; D is unclear. This CDR3 is 15 amino acids long. Germline V CDR1 and CDR2: SGHTA, FQGNSA. The V and J ends lost 2 bases and 1 base respectively, with 11 bases between them. The DNA for the CDR3 is TGTGCCAGCAGCTTAAGTGGCACCTCGAACACTGAAGCTTTCTTT. Amino acid sequence: CASSLSGTSNTEAFF.

The table lists this clone with a few counts. For the CDR3, the DNA is TGTGCCAGCAGCTTAGCCGAAAGGGTCACTGAAGCTTTCTTT. This gives the protein CASSLAERVTEAFF. The chain has TRBV7-9 and TRBJ1-1; D is uncertain. Germline V gene sequence: CDR1 SEHNR, CDR2 FQNEAQ (reference sequence). V lost 0 bases, J lost 4 bases, and 9 bases lay in between. The CDR3 loop spans 14 amino acids.

The sample holds a few counts of this clone. The V call is TRBV21-1, the J call TRBJ1-4; no DNA check was done on the table's D call, TRBD1. TRBV21-1 is noted as a pseudogene. There are 15 residues in the CDR3. CDR3 in amino acids: CASSKVGQPLGKLFF. For the CDR3, the DNA is TGTGCCAGCAGCAAAGTTGGGCAACCTTTGGGAAAACTGTTTTTT.

This sequence joins TRBV5-6 and TRBJ2-5, with D perhaps matching TRBD1 (6 bases). Germline V CDR1 and CDR2: SGHDT, YYEEEE. V was pared by 0 bases and J by 2 bases, with 11 bases between. The CDR3 spans 15 residues. CDR3 bases: TGTGCCAGCAGCTTGGTTCAGGGGAAACAAGAGACCCAGTACTTC. This codes for CASSLVQGKQETQYF.

This sequence joins TRBV10-2 and TRBJ1-4, with D perhaps matching TRBD1 (6 bases). With 8 bases removed from V and 7 bases from J, the gap between germline ends came to 14 bases. The CDR3 is 13 residues long. Germline loops: CDR1 WSHSY, CDR2 SAAADI. The CDR3 is CASETGRGEKLFF. DNA of the CDR3: TGCGCCAGCGAAACAGGGAGAGGTGAAAAACTGTTTTTT.